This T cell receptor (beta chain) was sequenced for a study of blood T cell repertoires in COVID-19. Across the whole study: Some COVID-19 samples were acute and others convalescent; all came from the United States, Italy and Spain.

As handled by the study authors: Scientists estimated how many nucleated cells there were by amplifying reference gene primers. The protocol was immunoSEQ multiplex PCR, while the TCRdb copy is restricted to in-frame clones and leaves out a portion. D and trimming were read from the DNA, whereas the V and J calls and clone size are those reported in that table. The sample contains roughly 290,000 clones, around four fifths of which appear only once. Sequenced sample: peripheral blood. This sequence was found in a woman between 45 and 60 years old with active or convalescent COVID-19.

This chain's CDR3 is CSVEGAGPRSYEQYF. Written as DNA, the CDR3 is TGCAGCGTTGAAGGGGCGGGACCCAGGTCCTACGAGCAGTACTTC. The chain uses TRBV29-1 and TRBJ2-7; D may be TRBD2 (6 bases). V lost 1 base, J lost 1 base, and 14 bases lay in between. CDR1 SQVTM and CDR2 ANQGSEA come from the germline V gene. CDR3 length: 15 residues.